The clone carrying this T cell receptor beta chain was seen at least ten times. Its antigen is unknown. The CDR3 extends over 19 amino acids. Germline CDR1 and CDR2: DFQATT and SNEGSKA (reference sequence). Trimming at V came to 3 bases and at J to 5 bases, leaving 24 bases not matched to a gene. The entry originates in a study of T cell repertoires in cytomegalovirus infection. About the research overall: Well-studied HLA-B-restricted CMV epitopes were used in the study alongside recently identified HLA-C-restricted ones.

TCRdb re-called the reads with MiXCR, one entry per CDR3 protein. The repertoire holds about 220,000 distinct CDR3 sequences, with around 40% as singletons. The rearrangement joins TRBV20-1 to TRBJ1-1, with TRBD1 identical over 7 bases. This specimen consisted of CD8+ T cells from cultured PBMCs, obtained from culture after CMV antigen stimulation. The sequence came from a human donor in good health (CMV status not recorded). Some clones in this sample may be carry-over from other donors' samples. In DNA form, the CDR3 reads TGCAGTGCTAGGGGCAACAGGGGCATTGAAGGGTTAAAGACTACTGAAGCTTTCTTT. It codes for CSARGNRGIEGLKTTEAFF.